This T cell receptor beta chain was recovered during a study of T cells in Graves' hyperthyroidism and ophthalmopathy. Overall study results and limits: Most thyroid-expanded clonotypes above 0.001 were also found in blood.

The germline V gene encodes CDR1 LGHNA and CDR2 YNFKEQ. Trimming pared 6 bases from V and 3 bases from J, leaving 19 bases between. The CDR3 spans 16 residues. This clonotype was found a few times. Its antigen remains unidentified. Amplified regions were TCR beta CDR3 sequences from RNA transcripts. First-round RT-PCR with HTBI primers amplified the TCR CDR3 region. TCRdb fed the multiplex PCR reads into MiXCR, producing one record per CDR3 protein. The sample gives 300,000 to 450,000 distinct CDR3 sequences, about 13% of which show up once; less than 25% is in the top ten. The sequenced sample consisted of blood. The chain uses TRBV4-2 and TRBJ2-3; possibly TRBD2 for D (6 bases). The clonotype originates from a man in his thirties or forties with Graves' hyperthyroidism that later progressed to Graves' ophthalmopathy. The CDR3 sequence is CASSFLGAGMTDTQYF. CDR3 sequence (DNA): TGTGCCAGCAGTTTTTTAGGGGCGGGGATGACAGATACGCAGTATTTT.